Listed below are T cell receptor beta chains from one sample, sequenced in a study of shared clonotypes between healthy human individuals. Sequenced by immunoSEQ multiplex PCR; TCRdb stores in-frame clones only, minus some. The top ten clones hold 0.3% of a sample with about 580,000 clones, 95% to 98% of them seen once. Sequences were obtained from naive CD8+ T cells sorted from blood. The receptors originated from a man in his thirties or forties in good health. Each CDR3 is given with its conserved first and last residue. Fields, in order: V gene, clone size, J gene, D gene, CDR3 DNA, CDR3 protein. The D gene is left open where the match is weak. Size tells how often a clone was seen (once, few, many) or the class of an expanded clone, and some rows leave it out.

>TRBV19|NA|TRBJ2-7|TRBD1
TGTGCCAGCGGGACAGCCTACGAGCAGTACTTC
CASGTAYEQYF
>TRBV5-4|NA|TRBJ2-5|TRBD1
TGTGCCAGCAGCTTGGGGACAGGGGTCCAGGAGACCCAGTACTTC
CASSLGTGVQETQYF
>TRBV4-2|NA|TRBJ2-2|TRBD2
TGTGCCAGCAGCCAGTCCCCGGGGACTATGAACACCGGGGAGCTGTTTTTT
CASSQSPGTMNTGELFF
>TRBV7-9|NA|TRBJ1-5|NA
TGTGCCAGCAGCCCACCTGGGGGCGGGGGCAATCAGCCCCAGCATTTT
CASSPPGGGGNQPQHF
>TRBV2|NA|TRBJ2-1|TRBD2
TGTGCCAGCTGGTTGGGAGGACTAGCGGGAGAAGAGCAGTTCTTC
CASWLGGLAGEEQFF
>TRBV6-6|NA|TRBJ2-1|NA
TGTGCCAGCAGTTACTCGTACGAGACGGACTACAATGAGCAGTTCTTC
CASSYSYETDYNEQFF
>TRBV4-3|NA|TRBJ2-2|TRBD1
TGCGCCAGCAGCTTTGGGACAGTAATTGGGGAGCTGTTTTTT
CASSFGTVIGELFF
>TRBV29-1|NA|TRBJ2-7|NA
TGCAGCGTTGTGGCGAGAGGGTCCTACGAGCAGTACTTC
CSVVARGSYEQYF
>TRBV29-1|NA|TRBJ2-7|NA
TGCAGCGTTGAAGAAGACTCCTACGAGCAGTACTTC
CSVEEDSYEQYF
>TRBV16|NA|TRBJ2-5|NA
TGTGCCAGCAGCCAATCGAACAGGGACCTGGAGACCCAGTACTTC
CASSQSNRDLETQYF
>TRBV6-5|NA|TRBJ2-1|TRBD1
TGTGCCAGCAGTTGGACAGGGGATGACTACAATGAGCAGTTCTTC
CASSWTGDDYNEQFF
>TRBV5-1|NA|TRBJ2-1|NA
TGCGCCAGCAGCCAAGCCGTGTCGGGTAGCTCCTACAATGAGCAGTTCTTC
CASSQAVSGSSYNEQFF
>TRBV6-1|NA|TRBJ1-1|NA
TGTGCCAGCAGTGAAGCGAACACTGAAGCTTTCTTT
CASSEANTEAFF
>TRBV29-1|NA|TRBJ2-7|NA
TGCAGCGTTCCGGGGGAGGGGGCCACGGCCTACGAGCAGTACTTC
CSVPGEGATAYEQYF
>TRBV6-6|NA|TRBJ2-7|NA
TGTGCCAGCAGTTTGGGCCCCACCTACGAGCAGTACTTC
CASSLGPTYEQYF
>TRBV5-5|NA|TRBJ2-7|NA
TGTGCCAGCAGCTTAATCCGACAGTCCTACGAGCAGTACTTC
CASSLIRQSYEQYF
>TRBV28|once|TRBJ1-5|NA
TGTGCCAGCAGTTTCACGACGCATTTT
CASSFTTHF
>TRBV28|NA|TRBJ2-7|TRBD1
TGTGCCAGCACGCACAGGGGATGGACCTACGAGCAGTACTTC
CASTHRGWTYEQYF
>TRBV27|NA|TRBJ2-1|TRBD2
TGTGCCAGCAGTTTAGGGGGACTAGCGGGAGGTATGGAGCAGTTCTTC
CASSLGGLAGGMEQFF
>TRBV29-1|NA|TRBJ2-7|NA
TGCAGCGTTGAAAAGTCGGGACTTCGTTCCGACGAGCAGTACTTC
CSVEKSGLRSDEQYF
>TRBV5-4|NA|TRBJ2-3|TRBD2
TGTGCCAGCAGCGCGGGGGACACAGATACGCAGTATTTT
CASSAGDTDTQYF
>TRBV2|NA|TRBJ2-1|TRBD2
TGTGCCAGCAGCACTCCTCCGACTAGCGGGAGTTCCTACAATGAGCAGTTCTTC
CASSTPPTSGSSYNEQFF
>TRBV2|NA|TRBJ2-7|TRBD2
TGTGCCAGCGGACTAGCGGGAGGAACCTACGAGCAGTACTTC
CASGLAGGTYEQYF
>TRBV20-1|NA|TRBJ2-1|NA
TGCAGTGCTGGGGAATACAATGAGCAGTTCTTC
CSAGEYNEQFF
>TRBV10-2|NA|TRBJ2-7|NA
TGCGCCAGCAGTGCCCAGGGGCGGTACGAGCAGTACTTC
CASSAQGRYEQYF
>TRBV28|NA|TRBJ2-1|TRBD2
TGTGCCAGCAGTTCCCATCCTGGGACTAGCGGGAGGTGGGACAATGAGCAGTTCTTC
CASSSHPGTSGRWDNEQFF
>TRBV6-6|NA|TRBJ1-1|NA
TGTGCCAGCAGTAGGGGCAGCACTGAAGCTTTCTTT
CASSRGSTEAFF
>TRBV4-3|NA|TRBJ2-7|NA
TGCGCCAGCAGCCAAGGCACGAGCGCTTACGAGCAGTACTTC
CASSQGTSAYEQYF
>TRBV19|once|TRBJ2-5|TRBD2
TGTGCCAGTAGCCTCTCTAGCGGGGGAACCCAGTACTTC
CASSLSSGGTQYF
>TRBV11-3|NA|TRBJ2-1|NA
TGTGCCAGCAGCACGCGGGACTCGGGGAATGAGCAGTTCTTC
CASSTRDSGNEQFF
>TRBV29-1|NA|TRBJ2-5|TRBD1
TGCAGCGTTGATAGGGGGCGAAAAGAGACCCAGTACTTC
CSVDRGRKETQYF
>TRBV4-1|NA|TRBJ1-4|NA
TGCGCCAGCAGCCAAGATTGGGGGGGAGACGAAAAACTGTTTTTT
CASSQDWGGDEKLFF
>TRBV2|NA|TRBJ2-4|NA
TGTGCCAGCAAGAGGGCAGGCAATGGGGCCAAAAACATTCAGTACTTC
CASKRAGNGAKNIQYF
>TRBV29-1|NA|TRBJ2-2|TRBD2
TGCAGCGTCGCCGGGACTAGCGCCACCGGGGAGCTGTTTTTT
CSVAGTSATGELFF
>TRBV11-2|NA|TRBJ2-7|NA
TGTGCCAGCAGCATCTACAGGGATTCCTACGAGCAGTACTTC
CASSIYRDSYEQYF
>TRBV6-4|NA|TRBJ2-3|NA
TGTGCCAGCAGTGGTGGGATCACAGATACGCAGTATTTT
CASSGGITDTQYF
>TRBV13|NA|TRBJ2-1|NA
TGTGCCAGCGATCAGGGGCTTGGCAATGAGCAGTTCTTC
CASDQGLGNEQFF
>TRBV2|NA|TRBJ2-3|NA
TGTGCCAGCAGTCTCGGGGGGCCGCAGTATTTT
CASSLGGPQYF
>TRBV27|once|TRBJ1-1|NA
TGTGCCAGCAAAGGGGGTTCAAGCACTGAAGCTTTCTTT
CASKGGSSTEAFF
>TRBV27|NA|TRBJ1-5|NA
TGTGCCAGCAGTCCAATGATATATCAGCCCCAGCATTTT
CASSPMIYQPQHF
>TRBV7-9|NA|TRBJ2-5|NA
TGTGCCAGCAGCTTACCGGGGAAGCAAGAGACCCAGTACTTC
CASSLPGKQETQYF
>TRBV12-1|NA|TRBJ2-1|NA
TGTGCCAGCAGCTTCTTACTACATGAGCAGTTCTTC
CASSFLLHEQFF
>TRBV7-9|NA|TRBJ2-5|NA
TGTGCCAGCAGCCCCTGGGGTAACCAAGAGACCCAGTACTTC
CASSPWGNQETQYF
>TRBV5-4|NA|TRBJ1-1|TRBD1
TGTGCCAGCAGCTTGGATCTTAGGAGGGGACAGGGGCGCCCTGGAGCTTTCTTT
CASSLDLRRGQGRPGAFF
>TRBV11-2|NA|TRBJ2-2|TRBD2
TGTGCCAGCAGCTTAGACGCGGGAGGGGACCCCGGGGAGCTGTTTTTT
CASSLDAGGDPGELFF
>TRBV5-1|once|TRBJ2-1|NA
TGCGCCAGCAGCTTGTTCTTTAGCGGAACTCTCTCCTACAATGAGCAGTTCTTC
CASSLFFSGTLSYNEQFF
>TRBV15|once|TRBJ2-2|TRBD2
TGTGCCACCGGACTAGCCGTCGGGGAGCTGTTTTTT
CATGLAVGELFF
>TRBV11-2|NA|TRBJ2-7|NA
TGTGCGGCCTCGAGGGACCCCGCGGGCGAGCAGTACTTC
CAASRDPAGEQYF
>TRBV6-5|NA|TRBJ1-1|NA
TGTGCCAGCAGTTATGGGGAAACGAACACTGAAGCTTTCTTT
CASSYGETNTEAFF
>TRBV5-6|NA|TRBJ2-7|TRBD1
TGTGCCAGCAGCGAATCTGGGACAGGGGAGTACGAGCAGTACTTC
CASSESGTGEYEQYF